This T cell receptor beta chain was recovered during a study of cytomegalovirus exposure and HLA in healthy donors (dated by TCRdb to about 2017). About the full investigation: According to an earlier analysis of 550 to 700 of the donors, 150 million to 200 million T cells yielded some 110 million unique TCR beta sequences and approximately 300 Gb of sequence data. Among around 400 genotyped donors of the cohort, an average of about 240,000 unique TCR beta nucleotide sequences were sequenced per donor, roughly 18% of them non-productive. To predict cytomegalovirus infection status, the study brought together high-throughput TCR immunosequencing, statistical association of individual TCRs with disease status, and machine learning. The number of donors typed differed by locus, with 629-630 for A, B, C, DRB1 and DQB1, roughly 550 for DQA1, approximately 570 for DPA1, and around 450 for DPB1. Using immunosequencing, the study profiled T cell repertoires from about 650 subjects and related those repertoires to cytomegalovirus serostatus. An earlier analysis of 500 to 650 of the donors applied high-throughput TCR beta sequencing to assess whether each TCR beta V gene segment acted as functional or pseudogenic. Class I and class II HLA loci were covered by the typing at four-digit resolution. The study aimed to test whether signatures of past pathogen exposure could be identified by cataloging public T cell receptors. Donor age, sex, ethnicity and CMV serostatus were collected together with the repertoire data. Among the approximately 400 genotyped donors, around 79% belonged to the genetic ancestry cluster associated with self-reported Caucasian donors. Every repertoire in the discovery cohort had been generated on one and the same sequencing platform. A later genetic analysis took genome-wide SNP genotypes for about 65% of the 666 donors and used that subset as a discovery cohort. Because of strong linkage in the cohort, five DR-DQ haplotypes were treated as single units for association and clustering. An early release covering 550 to 650 HLA-typed donors comprised 250 to 350 gigabases of sequencing data and roughly 86 million unique TCR sequences. In the later analysis, no new phenotypic data were used to find candidate immune exposures; instead, reliance was placed on TCR beta sequences and their occurrence across donors. A later analysis re-examined previously published TCR beta repertoires from more than 600 donors and added high-resolution HLA genotyping to investigate patterns of TCR occurrence. Along with the roughly 670-subject first cohort, a separate validation cohort of over a hundred different subjects was used. What the authors observed across the whole study: Several of the top co-occurrence clusters appeared to be linked to parvovirus B19, influenza, CMV and Epstein-Barr virus, according to a later analysis. A cluster of highly shared sequence variants was judged likely to be a technical artifact of the sequencing pipeline. Compared with equally common non-associated chains, HLA-associated TCR beta chains in a later analysis were more clonally expanded and had lower generation probabilities. Broadly in line with IMGT annotations, most TCR beta V segments showed up in productive rearrangements about 87% or about 30% of the time in an earlier analysis of several hundred of the donors. In this cohort, only TCR beta chains were sequenced, and detectable features were limited by the absence of alpha or paired-chain data. Compared with the roughly 700-donor mean, donors in an Asian-associated ancestry cluster had fewer N-insertions in productive TCRs, according to a later genetic analysis. The classifier was reported to diagnose cytomegalovirus status with high specificity and sensitivity in both the original cohort and the validation cohort. Across donors, most TCR sequences were observed very rarely, whereas some public TCRs were present in many individuals. Linkage disequilibrium might explain the correlated functional status among segregating V segments, but an unknown experimental factor could not be excluded. In a later analysis, about 17,000 TCR beta sequences were associated with specific HLA alleles at a false discovery rate of 0.05. According to the authors, the approach could potentially be generalized to other disease states and immunological phenotypes. The presence/absence analyses assumed that sequencing depth was roughly uniform across donors, and that assumption may not be true. A later analysis found that most CMV-associated TCR beta chains appeared HLA-restricted, with HLA associations seemingly driven largely by CMV exposure. Because HLA typing was missing for some donors at each locus, association tests included only the typed subset. When HLA alleles, especially DR and DQ, strongly co-occurred, attributing TCR associations to individual alleles was difficult. A further reported finding was that TCR beta sequences accurately predicted the HLA-A and HLA-B alleles for most subjects in the first cohort. A later genetic analysis associated a missense DCLRE1C variant with V-gene and J-gene trimming of TCR beta chains, and an independent cohort replicated the association. A total of 164 TCR beta chains were listed by the study as associated with cytomegalovirus. The earlier analysis of nearly 600 of the donors excluded around 17 rarely observed V segments, including chromosome 9 orphons, because counts were too low. Immune exposure information for the cohort was limited to CMV serostatus. In vitro tests confirmed that a few of the cytomegalovirus-associated TCR beta chains recognize cytomegalovirus antigens. A later analysis found that TCR association rates varied across HLA loci, with DRB1 alleles showing the most associated TCRs and HLA-C alleles the fewest.

Turning to this clone: Its antigen is still unknown. Relative to the germline gene, one junction end is altered; a read error may explain this.

The cohort consisted of more than 650 healthy bone marrow donors. At the time of sampling, every cohort member was nominally healthy, though immune exposures that went unrecorded were likely present. The donor was CMV seronegative and belonged to the group of around 400 seronegative cohort members. A peripheral blood sample was provided by each donor, and peripheral blood mononuclear cells were used for TCR beta sequencing. The Qiagen DNeasy Blood Extraction Kit was used to extract genomic DNA from the blood cell samples. Library preparation was by the immunoSEQ multiplex PCR assay. A mixture of 60 forward primers for TCR Vbeta segments and 13 reverse primers for TCR Jbeta segments was used in the multiplex PCR. A multiplex PCR assay on genomic DNA amplified the CDR3 region of rearranged TCR beta genes. The amplified TCR beta libraries were sequenced on the Illumina HiSeq System as 87-base-pair reads. Concerning the study's data processing: A later analysis counted tens of millions of unique TCR beta chains across the 550 to 750 repertoires, and about 10 million of these chains were shared by at least two donors. Raw reads were error-corrected and collapsed into unique sequences by a nearest-neighbor algorithm in which closely related sequences were merged to remove PCR and sequencing errors. V, D and J gene segments were assigned by aligning CDR3 sequences to IMGT reference sequences. For a sequence to be retained, at least a six-nucleotide match to both a V gene segment and a J gene segment was required. A rearrangement was called productive if the CDR3 had no stop codons and remained in frame with V and J, and every other rearrangement was called non-productive. Following IMGT convention, CDR3 was defined as the stretch from the second conserved V-encoded cysteine to the conserved J-encoded phenylalanine. The earlier analysis of some 600 of the donors excluded sequences that lacked an unambiguous match to a single V gene segment. An earlier analysis of around 600 of the donors classified V segments as functional when productive rearrangements were above 56.7% and as segregating when the standard deviation between donors was above 5%. A statistical classification framework was built for diagnosing cytomegalovirus status from the catalog of TCR beta chain sequences. In a later analysis, TCR nucleotide sequences were compared against IMGT/GENE-DB human TR gene sequences so that V and J genes could be assigned. A later analysis assigned CDR3 sequences and most-parsimonious VDJ recombination scenarios with the TCRdist pipeline. A later analysis defined each TCR beta chain by its CDR3 amino acid sequence plus V-gene family, and excluded reads lacking a unique V-gene family. To address suspected cross-contamination and a sequencing artifact, a later analysis removed approximately 590 highly shared, low-generation-probability nucleotide sequences. For each public chain, a later analysis derived a clonal expansion index from normalized ranks of inferred template counts within each repertoire. In a later analysis, generation probabilities were computed with a VDJ recombination model fitted to out-of-frame rearrangements, and the resulting probabilities were checked against IGoR. In a later analysis, TCR-TCR, TCR-HLA and TCR-CMV co-occurrence was scored with hypergeometric tests, and a repertoire-size bias correction was applied to TCR pairs. To estimate false discovery rates, a later analysis permuted the HLA or CMV assignments 20 times. In a later analysis, co-occurring TCRs were grouped using DBSCAN, and TCRdist sequence similarity was added for clustering within HLA-allele-positive subsets. For co-occurrence clustering, repertoires with fewer than 30,000 or more than 120,000 public chains were excluded, along with several repertoires with anomalous nucleotide sharing. TCRdb re-hosts the immuneACCESS table, in-frame sequences only. Its copies lack some clones; in the studies checked, an unresolved V gene accounts for under half of them, and the cause for the rest is not known. The V and J calls and clone size come from that table; D and trimming were worked out from the DNA. Here the sample has about 110,000 clones; 81% occur a single time. Approximately 2.2% of the sample goes to the ten largest clones.

The sequenced sample consisted of PBMCs. The sequence was collected from a young man in good health and CMV-seronegative.

The CDR3 corresponds to CAGSSLAGAAKNIQYF. The nucleotide sequence reads TGTGCCGGCAGTTCCTTAGCGGGAGCGGCCAAAAACATTCAGTACTTC. The chain was built from TRBV6-6 and TRBJ2-4, and 9 bases in between align with TRBD2. The CDR3 runs 16 amino acids, cysteine and phenylalanine included. Only the CDR3 part of the read is kept: 48 bases, read in frame from the first base. CDR1 is given as MNHNY and CDR2 as SVGAGI, both from the germline V gene (reference sequence).